The 22 T cell receptor beta chains reported below all come from one sample, sequenced in a study of blood T cell repertoires in COVID-19. Assay: immunoSEQ multiplex PCR; the TCRdb copy retains only in-frame clones and omits some. This sample has 300,000 to 500,000 clones, with approximately 91% found just once. Sequencing was carried out using PBMCs or T cells enriched from blood (not recorded which). The receptors shown here come from a middle-aged woman with acute COVID-19.

The V and J genes are TRBV18 and TRBJ2-3; 7 positions agree with TRBD2. The CDR3 loop spans 16 amino acids. The V gene end was trimmed by 0 bases and the J gene end by 2 bases; junction bases not matched to a gene: 5. The germline gives CDR1 KGHSH, CDR2 LQKENI. CDR3 coding DNA: TGTGCCAGCTCACCACCGAGCGGGGCGGACACAGATACGCAGTATTTT. Translated: CASSPPSGADTDTQYF.

This chain links TRBV19 with TRBJ1-5; no firm D call. The CDR3 contains 14 residues. The germline V and J ends were trimmed by 3 bases and 7 bases, with 13 bases remaining between them. The V gene's germline CDR1 is LNHDA and CDR2 SQIVND (reference sequence). The CDR3 loop is CASSIDGPGQPQHF. The CDR3 DNA sequence: TGTGCCAGTAGTATCGACGGACCGGGGCAGCCCCAGCATTTT.

The chain uses TRBV6-5 and TRBJ1-1, with a tentative D call TRBD1 (5 bases). The CDR3 extends over 12 amino acids. V was pared by 0 bases and J by 10 bases, with 9 bases between. Germline CDR1 is MNHEY and CDR2 is SVGAGI. The CDR3 sequence: CASSYSGEAAFF. CDR3 DNA: TGTGCCAGCAGTTACTCAGGGGAAGCAGCTTTCTTT.

This clone was seen only once. The chain links TRBV19 to TRBJ1-1; D remains unclear. This CDR3 spans 13 amino acids. Germline CDR1 LNHDA, CDR2 SQIVND (reference sequence). V lost 1 base, J lost 5 bases, and 8 bases lay in between. The CDR3 nucleotides are TGTGCCAGTAGTATAGCCAGGAAGACTGAAGCTTTCTTT. Translating it yields CASSIARKTEAFF. Based on the CDR3 plus reference TRBV19 and TRBJ1-1, the full variable domain is DGGITQSPKYLFRKEGQNVTLSCEQNLNHDAMYWYRQDPGQGLRLIYYSQIVNDFQKGDIAEGYSVSREKKESFPLTVTSAQKNPTAFYLCASSIARKTEAFFGQGTRLTVV.

V usage is TRBV7-9 and J usage is TRBJ1-1; TRBD1 matches 7 bases. The CDR3 runs to 14 residues. Germline loops: CDR1 SEHNR, CDR2 FQNEAQ (reference sequence). Trimming removed 2 bases from V and 2 bases from J; junction bases left unmatched: 2. CDR3 in amino acids: CASSLRTGNTEAFF. Here the CDR3 DNA reads TGTGCCAGCAGCTTAAGGACAGGTAACACTGAAGCTTTCTTT.

This chain links TRBV5-1 with TRBJ2-3, with 11 nucleotides matching TRBD2. The CDR3 runs to 16 residues. J lost 4 bases, V lost 0 bases, and 4 bases had no gene match. Germline lookup yields CDR1 SGHRS and CDR2 YFSETQ. The CDR3 coding sequence is TGCGCCAGCAGCTTGGTTAGTAGCGGGGGGGCAGATACGCAGTATTTT. It translates to CASSLVSSGGADTQYF.

The chain is built from TRBV18 and TRBJ2-7, with 9 positions matching TRBD1. The CDR3 runs 14 residues. The germline V gene has CDR1 KGHSH and CDR2 LQKENI. The V and J ends lost 5 bases and 2 bases, in that order; junction bases with no gene match: 4. The CDR3 here is CASSTGQGTYEQYF. DNA for the CDR3: TGTGCCAGCTCAACGGGACAGGGAACCTACGAGCAGTACTTC.

This clone was counted once. The V gene is TRBV14, the J gene TRBJ2-7; TRBD2 aligns across 9 bases. With 0 bases clipped from V and 4 bases from J, the junction kept 7 bases outside the gene matches. Germline V gene lookup returns CDR1 SGHDN and CDR2 FVKESK. CDR3 length equals 16 residues. The CDR3 nucleotides read TGTGCCAGCAGCCAAGATTTTTCTAGCGGGGAGTACGAGCAGTACTTC. Translating it yields CASSQDFSSGEYEQYF.

The chain recombines TRBV5-1 with TRBJ1-1, with D uncertain. This CDR3 spans 16 amino acids. The ends were cut back, 2 bases at V and 0 bases at J, with 14 bases in the middle. CDR1 is SGHRS and CDR2 is YFSETQ in the germline V gene. CDR3 loop: CASSFRSQSLNTEAFF. Here the CDR3 DNA reads TGCGCCAGCAGCTTTCGATCACAGAGTCTGAACACTGAAGCTTTCTTT.

The J gene is TRBJ2-5, the V gene TRBV19; 8 bases are a match to TRBD1. The germline V gene has CDR1 LNHDA and CDR2 SQIVND (reference sequence). Germline trimming cut 6 bases from V and 5 bases from J; bases unmatched to any gene: 14. The CDR3 runs to 16 residues. CDR3 loop: CASSSGQGTAFETQYF. CDR3 coding DNA: TGTGCCAGTAGCTCCGGACAGGGAACCGCCTTTGAGACCCAGTACTTC. Full variable domain (remainder filled in from reference TRBV19 and TRBJ2-5): DGGITQSPKYLFRKEGQNVTLSCEQNLNHDAMYWYRQDPGQGLRLIYYSQIVNDFQKGDIAEGYSVSREKKESFPLTVTSAQKNPTAFYLCASSSGQGTAFETQYFGPGTRLLVL.

In this sample, this clone turned up once. The chain is built from TRBV12-3 or TRBV12-4 and TRBJ1-5; D uncertain. The CDR3 loop spans 13 amino acids. Trimming removed 6 bases from V and 1 base from J, with 7 bases in between. The CDR3 sequence is CASSPMSNQPQHF. The DNA of the CDR3 is TGTGCCAGCAGCCCTATGAGCAATCAGCCCCAGCATTTT.

This rearrangement joins TRBV7-2 to TRBJ1-2, with D unresolved. CDR1 and CDR2 (germline): SGHTA, FQGNSA. CDR3 length equals 14 residues. V lost 1 base to trimming and J lost 2 bases, with 8 bases between them. The CDR3 sequence is CASSLESQNYGYTF. CDR3 DNA: TGTGCCAGCAGCTTAGAATCACAGAACTATGGCTACACCTTC.

This chain links TRBV7-6 with TRBJ2-7, with 7 bases aligning to TRBD2. CDR1 is SGHVS and CDR2 is FNYEAQ in the germline V gene. This CDR3 is 16 amino acids long. Germline trimming cut 2 bases from V and 3 bases from J; bases unmatched to any gene: 10. The CDR3 is CASSLFSGGTVYEQYF. In DNA, the CDR3 is TGTGCCAGCAGCTTATTCTCGGGGGGAACAGTCTACGAGCAGTACTTC.

The J gene is TRBJ1-1, the V gene TRBV30; D possibly corresponds to TRBD1 (6 bases). The CDR3 is made up of 17 amino acids. V was trimmed by 1 base and J by 3 bases, leaving 21 bases between them. Germline assignment: CDR1 GTSNPN and CDR2 SVGIG (reference sequence). The CDR3 loop is CAWSEWQGIYADTEAFF. CDR3 coding DNA: TGTGCCTGGAGTGAATGGCAGGGGATTTATGCGGACACTGAAGCTTTCTTT.

DNA for the CDR3: TGCGCCAGCAGCCATCCCGGACAGGGGATGAGGGGCTACACCTTC. Its translation is CASSHPGQGMRGYTF. The rearrangement uses TRBV4-1 and TRBJ1-2, with 9 bases aligning to TRBD1. The length of the CDR3 is 15 residues. Germline V gives CDR1 MGHRA, CDR2 YSYEKL. Trimming cost V 3 bases and J 8 bases; bases outside gene matches: 10.

The chain links TRBV5-4 to TRBJ2-1; TRBD2 matches 8 bases. The trim removed 2 bases at V and 10 bases at J, leaving 14 bases unmatched. Germline values: CDR1 SGHNT, CDR2 YYREEE (reference sequence). The CDR3 loop spans 16 amino acids. For the CDR3, the DNA is TGTGCCAGCAGCTTTCAGGCGCGGGGGGCCCGCGCCGAGCAGTTCTTC. Its protein product is CASSFQARGARAEQFF.

This chain links TRBV6-5 with TRBJ2-6; D is perhaps TRBD2 (6 bases). The CDR3 length is 15 residues. V was pared by 8 bases and J by 2 bases, with 13 bases between. Germline values: CDR1 MNHEY, CDR2 SVGAGI. The CDR3 sequence: CASGTGRTGANVLTF. The CDR3 nucleotides read TGTGCCAGCGGGACTGGGCGCACTGGGGCCAACGTCCTGACTTTC.

In regard to this clone: The sample holds other DNA sequences that translate to the same CDR3. This rearrangement joins TRBV30 to TRBJ1-2, with TRBD1 as a possible D gene (5 bases). CDR1 GTSNPN and CDR2 SVGIG come from the germline V gene (reference sequence). The CDR3 extends over 13 amino acids. The V gene lost 0 bases and the J gene lost 2 bases, with 7 bases spanning the gap. CDR3 bases: TGTGCCTGGAGTGTTAGGGGAAACTATGGCTACACCTTC. Protein: CAWSVRGNYGYTF.

The chain recombines TRBV10-3 with TRBJ1-5; 9 bases match TRBD1. CDR1 and CDR2 (germline): ENHRY, SYGVKD. Unmatched junction bases numbered 3, after V lost 2 bases and J lost 4 bases. The CDR3 is 15 amino acids. The CDR3 loop is CAISEGTGRNQPQHF. DNA for the CDR3: TGTGCCATCAGTGAGGGGACAGGGAGGAATCAGCCCCAGCATTTT.

V and J are TRBV2 and TRBJ1-2, with D possibly being TRBD1 (6 bases). The CDR3 runs 14 residues. Germline CDR1 and CDR2: SNHLY and FYNNEI. V lost 8 bases and J 0 bases, leaving 13 bases between the germline ends. CDR3 DNA: TGTGCCAGCTGTCGACAGGTAGCTAACTATGGCTACACCTTC. Its protein is CASCRQVANYGYTF. The complete variable domain, with remaining parts taken from reference TRBV2 and TRBJ1-2, reads EPEVTQTPSHQVTQMGQEVILRCVPISNHLYFYWYRQILGQKVEFLVSFYNNEISEKSEIFDDQFSVERPDGSNFTLKIRSTKLEDSAMYFCASCRQVANYGYTFGSGTRLTVV.

The chain uses TRBV11-2 and TRBJ1-5; 8 nucleotides line up with TRBD1. Germline V gene sequence: CDR1 SGHAT, CDR2 FQNNGV. The V gene end was trimmed by 0 bases and the J gene end by 7 bases; junction bases not matched to a gene: 5. The CDR3 is 15 amino acids. The CDR3 region has the DNA TGTGCCAGCAGCTTAGACACAGGGGGAGGACAGCCCCAGCATTTT. Amino acids: CASSLDTGGGQPQHF.

The genes are TRBV24-1 and TRBJ1-5; D not certain. Trimming stripped 5 bases from V and 3 bases from J, with 10 bases between. From germline, CDR1 is KGHDR and CDR2 SFDVKD. CDR3 size: 14 residues. The CDR3 here is CATSGPRDNQPQHF. The CDR3 DNA reads TGTGCCACCAGTGGTCCGAGGGACAATCAGCCCCAGCATTTT.